A selection of T cell receptor beta chains follows, all from one sample in a study of blood T cell repertoires in COVID-19. TCRdb's table, derived via immunoSEQ multiplex PCR, lists solely in-frame clones and lacks some. The profile covers under 250,000 clones, with 82% appearing a single time and about 3.7% taken by the ten largest. The sequenced sample was PBMCs or T cells enriched from blood (not recorded which). The receptors derive from a woman aged 60 to 75 who had recovered from COVID-19. Each CDR3 is given without its conserved first and last residue.

j_gene,v_gene,CDR3aa
TRBJ1-1,TRBV28,ASSSTGIHTEAF
TRBJ2-3,TRBV7-9,ASSLDRGSTDTQY
TRBJ1-1,TRBV5-4,ASSLTGTEAF
TRBJ2-1,TRBV29-1,SVELGGEQF
TRBJ2-5,TRBV11-3,ASSPTGLAGGQETQY
TRBJ2-1,TRBV7-2,ASSLVLAGGNEQF
TRBJ1-1,TRBV2,ASSVFTTGGTEAF
TRBJ2-1,TRBV4-3,ASSQDRGTSDLKNEQF
TRBJ2-7,TRBV7-2,ASSLASGGLYEQY
TRBJ1-2,TRBV10-3,AIRPGTGEINYGYT
TRBJ1-6,TRBV7-9,ASSQGTASYNSPLH
TRBJ2-2,TRBV10-3,AISVSAESTGELF
TRBJ2-7,TRBV5-1,ASSLTTEPYEQY
TRBJ1-1,TRBV15,ATSRDRQPLAF
TRBJ2-7,TRBV5-1,ASPTESGGPSYEQY
TRBJ1-5,TRBV28,ASSWTGDSNQPQH
TRBJ2-1,TRBV5-1,ASSMTSGGTLYNEQF
TRBJ2-7,TRBV27,ASSLQLGGVDEQY
TRBJ2-5,TRBV20-1,SASQPGAGETQY
TRBJ1-2,TRBV15,ATNLGLNYGYT
TRBJ1-2,TRBV12-5,ASGLPLANYGYT
TRBJ1-2,TRBV2,ASSDTGYGYT
TRBJ1-1,TRBV19,ASLRTGNTEAF
TRBJ1-4,TRBV11-2,ASSPLHPTNEKLF
TRBJ1-1,TRBV14,ASSEGVDSDMNTEAF
TRBJ2-1,TRBV5-4,ASSFRQGAYNEQF
TRBJ2-2,TRBV29-1,SVDQVSTGELF
TRBJ2-5,TRBV7-9,ASNSNQETQY
TRBJ1-1,TRBV6-5,ASSYWQGGTEAF
TRBJ2-1,TRBV6-5,ASRTQGQGSNEQF
TRBJ2-2,TRBV5-1,ASSFNSANTGELF
TRBJ2-2,TRBV28,ASSPGQGFGGELF
TRBJ2-1,TRBV24-1,ATSDSYVNEQF
TRBJ1-2,TRBV2,ASSDFGGPGGYGYT
TRBJ2-7,TRBV5-1,ASSVGGTGVRWEQY
TRBJ2-1,TRBV5-1,ASAPAGEGYNEQF
TRBJ2-1,TRBV6-5,ASRSQREVQF
TRBJ1-1,TRBV9,ASSAEGLSNTEAF
TRBJ1-2,TRBV4-3,ASSLMDRGDTYGYT
TRBJ2-3,TRBV4-1,ASSPGQGSRGSHTDTQY
TRBJ1-2,TRBV6-5,ASSLDRVNYGYT
TRBJ2-2,TRBV10-3,AITGRLGGDTGELF
TRBJ2-1,TRBV6-6,ASSSGLGHEQF